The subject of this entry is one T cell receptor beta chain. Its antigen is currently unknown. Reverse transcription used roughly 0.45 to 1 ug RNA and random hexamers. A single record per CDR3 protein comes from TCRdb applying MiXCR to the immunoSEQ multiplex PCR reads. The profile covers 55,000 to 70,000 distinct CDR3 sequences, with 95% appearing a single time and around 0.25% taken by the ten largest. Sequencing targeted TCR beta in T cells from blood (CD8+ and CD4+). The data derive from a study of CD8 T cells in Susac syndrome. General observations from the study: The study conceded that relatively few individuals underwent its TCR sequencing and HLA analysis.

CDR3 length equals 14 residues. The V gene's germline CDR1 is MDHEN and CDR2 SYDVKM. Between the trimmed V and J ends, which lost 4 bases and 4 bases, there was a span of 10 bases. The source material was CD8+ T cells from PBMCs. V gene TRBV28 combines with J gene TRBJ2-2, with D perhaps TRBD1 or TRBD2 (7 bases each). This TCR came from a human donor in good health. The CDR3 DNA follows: TGTGCCAGCAGTTGGGAGGGGGCCACCGGGGAGCTGTTTTTT. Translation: CASSWEGATGELFF.